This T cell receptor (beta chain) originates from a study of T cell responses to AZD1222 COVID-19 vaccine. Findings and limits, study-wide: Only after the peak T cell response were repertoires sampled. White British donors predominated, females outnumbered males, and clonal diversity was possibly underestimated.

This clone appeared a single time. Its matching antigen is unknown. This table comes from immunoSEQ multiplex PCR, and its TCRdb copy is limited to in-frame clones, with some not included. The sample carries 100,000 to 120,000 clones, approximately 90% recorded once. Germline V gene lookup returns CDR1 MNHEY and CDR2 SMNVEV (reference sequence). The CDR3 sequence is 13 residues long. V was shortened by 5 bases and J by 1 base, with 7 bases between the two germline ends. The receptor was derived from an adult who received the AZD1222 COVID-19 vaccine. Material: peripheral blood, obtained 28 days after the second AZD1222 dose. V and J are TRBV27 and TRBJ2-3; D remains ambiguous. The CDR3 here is CASSKYRTDTQYF. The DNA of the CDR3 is TGTGCCAGCAGTAAATATCGCACAGATACGCAGTATTTT.